The clone carrying this TCR beta chain showed up just a few times. Its target is not known. CDR1 is SGHKS, CDR2 YYEKEE, per germline (reference sequence). This CDR3 is built from 15 residues. V shed 0 bases and J 9 bases; nucleotides not matched to a gene: 8. The sample is drawn from a study of molecular identifiers for immune sequencing clone quantification. Findings of the study overall: Spiked Jurkat TCR RNA equivalent to one cell was reportedly detectable in around 980,000 naive cells. Clones that had above 20 RNA copies took up over 99% of effector molecules but under 1% in naive cells.

Previously published methods and listed TCR primers were used for the bulk TCR libraries. In TCRdb, the PCR reads were re-called with MiXCR into one record per CDR3 protein. This table holds about half a million distinct CDR3 sequences, 20% to 25% found once. Libraries from naive CD8 cells were generated from roughly 18,000 to 920,000 sorted cells (with 10%, 30% or 50% RNA). The sequenced sample consisted of naive CD8+ T cells from blood, with Jurkat cell RNA spiked in. The subset here: FACS-sorted CD8+CD4-CCR7+CD45RA+ naive T cells. The TCR sequence derives from a human donor in good health. Some libraries in this study had Jurkat cell RNA spiked in. This chain uses TRBV5-5 with TRBJ1-3, with TRBD1 identical over 8 bases. In DNA form, the CDR3 reads TGTGCCAGCAGCTTGGAGATGGACAGGGCTGGCACCATATATTTT. It codes for CASSLEMDRAGTIYF.